Listed below are T cell receptor beta chains from one sample, sequenced in a study of T cell responses to AZD1222 COVID-19 vaccine. Data came from immunoSEQ multiplex PCR; TCRdb stores just in-frame clones and leaves some out. The data hold tens of thousands of clones, with approximately 86% observed a single time. Sequenced material: peripheral blood, taken on day 0 of AZD1222 vaccination. These receptors originate from an adult in good health. CDR3s include the opening cysteine and the closing phenylalanine or tryptophan. The order of the fields is clone size, J gene, V gene, D gene, CDR3 DNA, CDR3 protein. A D gene is named only where the DNA matches it firmly. Size values are once, few and many counts, or a class for expanded clones, and some rows have none.

-	TRBJ2-5	TRBV9	TRBD2	TGTGCCAGCAGCGGGACTAGCCAAGAGACCCAGTACTTC	CASSGTSQETQYF
-	TRBJ2-1	TRBV24-1	-	TGTGCCACCAGTGCTTACGGGAGTCCCAGGAATGAGCAGTTCTTC	CATSAYGSPRNEQFF
-	TRBJ2-5	TRBV5-8	TRBD1	TGTGCCAGCAGCATGAGGACAGGGGGGATAGAGACCCAGTACTTC	CASSMRTGGIETQYF
-	TRBJ2-3	TRBV28	TRBD2	TGTGCCAGCAGTTCCTTGGGACTAGCGGGAGGGATCGATACGCAGTATTTT	CASSSLGLAGGIDTQYF
-	TRBJ1-2	TRBV2	-	TGTGCCAGCAGTGAGGTGACAGTTAACTATGGCTACACCTTC	CASSEVTVNYGYTF
-	TRBJ1-3	TRBV4-1	TRBD1	TGCGCCAGCAGCACGGGGACAGGGGCTGGAAACACCATATATTTT	CASSTGTGAGNTIYF
-	TRBJ1-3	TRBV18	-	TGTGCCAGCTCACCACGAGGGGTGGAAAACACCATATATTTT	CASSPRGVENTIYF
few	TRBJ2-3	TRBV10-3	TRBD1	TGTGCCATCAGTGAGTCGGAGGGACAGGGCACAGATACGCAGTATTTT	CAISESEGQGTDTQYF
once	TRBJ1-4	TRBV5-1	-	TGCGCCAGCAGCTTCGACAGGCGCGCGAATGAAAAACTGTTTTTT	CASSFDRRANEKLFF
-	TRBJ1-1	TRBV19	-	TGTGCCAGTAGTTCATCGACAGGGAACACTGAAGCTTTCTTT	CASSSSTGNTEAFF
-	TRBJ1-1	TRBV4-2	-	TGTGCCAGCAGCCAAGATGGCCCCACTGAAGCTTTCTTT	CASSQDGPTEAFF
-	TRBJ2-7	TRBV2	-	TGTGCCAGCAGTTCAGACAACCTATACGAGCAGTACTTC	CASSSDNLYEQYF
many	TRBJ1-3	TRBV28	-	TGTGCCAGCAGCCCGACCGCCAGCTCTGGAAACACCATATATTTT	CASSPTASSGNTIYF
-	TRBJ2-2	TRBV28	-	TGTGCCAGCAGCCGGGGCGGGGGCCTCAACACCGGGGAGCTGTTTTTT	CASSRGGGLNTGELFF
-	TRBJ2-3	TRBV7-9	TRBD2	TGTGCCAGCAGCTTCCTTAGGAGCGGGAGGGCCCCAGATACGCAGTATTTT	CASSFLRSGRAPDTQYF
-	TRBJ2-7	TRBV2	-	TGTGCCAGCCGGGATAACTACGAGCAGTACTTC	CASRDNYEQYF
-	TRBJ1-2	TRBV19	-	TGTGCCAGTAGTTCGTACTATGGCTACACCTTC	CASSSYYGYTF